This TCR beta chain was recovered during a study of T-cell memory formation after mild COVID-19. For the study at large: Largely, the TCR clusters proved donor specific. Study-level results: A second wave expanding day 15 to 37 was CD4+-biased; contracting clones were balanced.

Of note for this clonotype: The antigen is undetermined.

The CDR3 runs 17 residues. Germline V gives CDR1 SGHAT, CDR2 FQNNGV. Trimming removed 4 bases from V and 0 bases from J; junction bases left unmatched: 3. 5'RACE with constant-segment primers yielded barcoded, UMI-tagged TCR alpha and TCR beta cDNA libraries. TCRdb recomputed calls from the 5' RACE reads with MiXCR, one row per CDR3 protein. The table lists hundreds of thousands of distinct CDR3 sequences, approximately 19% of them singletons. This TCR was sampled from an adult woman who had mild COVID-19 (a few samples of this study predate the infection). Cell type and time point are not known. This chain uses TRBV11-2 with TRBJ2-1, with 13 nucleotides matching TRBD2. Sequenced material: PBMCs or a T cell subset sorted from them (not recorded which). This chain's CDR3 is CASSSGLAGSSYNEQFF. The DNA of the CDR3 is TGTGCCAGCAGCTCGGGACTAGCGGGGAGCTCCTACAATGAGCAGTTCTTC.